The clone carrying this T cell receptor beta chain was recorded many times. Its specificity is not known. These data belong to a study of neurological immune-mediated disorders. Study-wide results and caveats: In HTLV-1-associated myelopathy, TCR clonal expansion was greatest, and in multiple sclerosis it was least, below healthy controls. The expanded clones of different subjects shared no CDR3 amino acid sequences (suggesting private repertoires in all groups).

cDNA synthesis was performed by 5'RACE with 10-nucleotide random UMIs. Via MiXCR, TCRdb re-called the 5' RACE reads, giving one row per CDR3 protein. This sample has some 55,000 distinct CDR3 sequences, with roughly 8% found just once. Specified time point: longitudinal time-point 3. PBMCs numbering 2 million and stored at -80 C yielded the unsorted libraries. The germline V gene encodes CDR1 DFQATT and CDR2 SNEGSKA (reference sequence). Deletions cut 1 base from V and 6 bases from J, with 14 bases between. The CDR3 is 14 amino acids. This clonotype originated in a woman aged 40 to 55 in good health. Sequences were obtained from PBMCs. The V gene is TRBV20-1, the J gene TRBJ2-3, with no clear D. The CDR3 loop is CSARGTDRLDTQYF. DNA for the CDR3: TGCAGTGCTAGAGGCACAGACCGCCTGGATACGCAGTATTTT.